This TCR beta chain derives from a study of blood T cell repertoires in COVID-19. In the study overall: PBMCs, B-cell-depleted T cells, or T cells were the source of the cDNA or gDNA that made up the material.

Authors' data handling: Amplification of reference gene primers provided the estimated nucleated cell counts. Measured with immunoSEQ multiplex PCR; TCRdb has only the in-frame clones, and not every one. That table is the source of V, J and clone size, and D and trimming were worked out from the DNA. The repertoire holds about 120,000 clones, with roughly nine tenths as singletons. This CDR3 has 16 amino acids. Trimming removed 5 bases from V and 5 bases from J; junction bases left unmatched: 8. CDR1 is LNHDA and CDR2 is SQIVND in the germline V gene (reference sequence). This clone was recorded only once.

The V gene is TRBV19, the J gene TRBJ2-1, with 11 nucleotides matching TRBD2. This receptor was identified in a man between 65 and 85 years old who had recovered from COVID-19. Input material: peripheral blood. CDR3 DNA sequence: TGTGCCAGTAGTGGGTGGACTAGCGGGCTTAACAATGAGCAGTTCTTC. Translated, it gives CASSGWTSGLNNEQFF. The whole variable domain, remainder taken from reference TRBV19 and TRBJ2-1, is DGGITQSPKYLFRKEGQNVTLSCEQNLNHDAMYWYRQDPGQGLRLIYYSQIVNDFQKGDIAEGYSVSREKKESFPLTVTSAQKNPTAFYLCASSGWTSGLNNEQFFGPGTRLTVL.